Given below is one T cell receptor beta chain in context. The antigen is undetermined. Findings and caveats of the study: Tumor Treg TCRs overlapped most with tumor naive CD4+ cells.

CD4+CD45RO+CD25- cells were isolated as memory CD4+ T cells. TCRdb recomputed calls from the 5' RACE reads with MiXCR, one row per CDR3 protein. Of about 64,000 distinct CDR3 sequences in the sample, approximately 23% are singletons; the top ten hold 2.5% to 3.5%. The sample consisted of memory CD4+ T cells sorted from a lymph node. Subset described: memory CD4+ T cells, CD4+CD45RO+CD25-. The receptor comes from a female donor with breast cancer.

The CDR3 reads CASSPYFRDNEQFF. The CDR3 bases are TGTGCCAGCAGTCCCTATTTTAGAGACAATGAGCAGTTCTTC. This sequence joins TRBV12-3 or TRBV12-4 and TRBJ2-1; no definite D call. The CDR3 is made up of 14 amino acids. V was clipped by 5 bases and J by 5 bases, with 13 bases between them.